A single sample gave rise to the 27 T cell receptor beta chains below, sequenced in a study of cytomegalovirus exposure and HLA in healthy donors. The PCR used 60 Vbeta and 13 Jbeta primers. Here immunoSEQ multiplex PCR was the method, and the copy in TCRdb shows in-frame clones only, minus some. The sample has roughly 190,000 clones, roughly 73% seen once. Material: PBMCs. The source is a young woman in good health and CMV-seronegative.

The chain joins TRBV7-2 to TRBJ2-1, with 10 bases aligning to TRBD2. This CDR3 has 16 amino acids. With V trimmed by 5 bases and J by 2 bases, 6 bases remained unmatched. The germline V gene encodes CDR1 SGHTA and CDR2 FQGNSA. CDR3 DNA: TGTGCCAGCAGCGAGAGGACTAGCGGAGCCTACAATGAGCAGTTCTTC. This codes for CASSERTSGAYNEQFF.

A word on this clone: At the DNA level, this CDR3 is encoded by other sequences in the same sample as well. The chain combines TRBV4-2 with TRBJ2-2; 8 bases are shared with TRBD1. CDR3 length equals 16 residues. The germline V gene has CDR1 LGHNA and CDR2 YNFKEQ. The ends lost 3 bases at V and 5 bases at J; junction bases unmatched: 8. The CDR3 region has the DNA TGTGCCAGCAGCCACCAAGACAGGGGCGGAACCGGGGAGCTGTTTTTT. Its translation is CASSHQDRGGTGELFF.

The chain joins TRBV4-2 to TRBJ2-1, with 9 nucleotides matching TRBD2. Germline V CDR1 and CDR2: LGHNA, YNFKEQ. The trim removed 3 bases at V and 7 bases at J, leaving 16 bases unmatched. The CDR3 extends over 18 amino acids. Here the CDR3 DNA reads TGTGCCAGCAGCCAGTCCCCAGGGGTGGGCGGGAGGGCAAATGAGCAGTTCTTC. As protein: CASSQSPGVGGRANEQFF.

The CDR3 DNA reads as TGCGCCAGCAGCTGGGGCAGGTTAGCAGGGCAAAATAATTCACCCCTCCACTTT. This codes for CASSWGRLAGQNNSPLHF. This chain uses TRBV5-1 with TRBJ1-6, with TRBD1 as a possible D gene (5 bases). This CDR3 contains 18 residues. Germline V gives CDR1 SGHRS, CDR2 YFSETQ. Trimming removed 3 bases at V and 5 bases at J, with 21 bases between. The full variable domain, completed using reference TRBV5-1 and TRBJ1-6, is KAGVTQTPRYLIKTRGQQVTLSCSPISGHRSVSWYQQTPGQGLQFLFEYFSETQRNKGNFPGRFSGRQFSNSRSEMNVSTLELGDSALYLCASSWGRLAGQNNSPLHFGNGTRLTVT.

The J gene is TRBJ2-2, the V gene TRBV4-3; 7 bases map to TRBD2. Trimming at V came to 4 bases and at J to 2 bases, leaving 10 bases not matched to a gene. The CDR3 is 17 residues long. Germline-derived CDR1 and CDR2 are LGHNA and YSLEER. The CDR3 nucleotides read TGCGCCAGCAGCCCCGGCCCGCGGGGGTCAAACACCGGGGAGCTGTTTTTT. Amino acids: CASSPGPRGSNTGELFF.

The chain joins TRBV7-6 to TRBJ2-2; 9 positions agree with TRBD2. CDR3 length: 19 residues. Germline values: CDR1 SGHVS, CDR2 FNYEAQ. The ends lost 2 bases at V and 6 bases at J; junction bases unmatched: 16. CDR3 region: CASSLHSPREGRGSGELFF. The CDR3 DNA reads TGTGCCAGCAGCTTACATTCCCCGCGGGAGGGCCGAGGTTCCGGGGAGCTGTTTTTT.

This sequence joins TRBV27 and TRBJ2-2, with 7 bases lining up with TRBD2. The CDR3 consists of 15 residues. Germline V gene data show CDR1 as MNHEY and CDR2 as SMNVEV (reference sequence). Losses at the gene ends were 2 bases for V and 2 bases for J; bases not matched to a gene: 2. CDR3: CASSLGTTNTGELFF. CDR3 coding DNA: TGTGCCAGCAGTTTAGGGACTACAAACACCGGGGAGCTGTTTTTT.

The chain combines TRBV27 with TRBJ2-1; D possibly corresponds to TRBD2 (6 bases). The germline V and J ends were trimmed by 7 bases and 5 bases, with 24 bases remaining between them. The CDR3 has 17 amino acids. CDR1 is MNHEY, CDR2 SMNVEV, per germline (reference sequence). The CDR3 bases are TGTGCCAGCACCTTGTGGGCTAGCGACAGCTCAGACAATGAGCAGTTCTTC. As protein: CASTLWASDSSDNEQFF.

The chain combines TRBV5-1 with TRBJ2-2; 12 positions match TRBD1. Germline CDR1 and CDR2: SGHRS and YFSETQ. J gave up 6 bases and V 4 bases, and 7 bases lay outside the gene matches. This CDR3 comprises 16 residues. CDR3 loop: CASSRGDRGQSGELFF. The CDR3 DNA sequence: TGCGCCAGCAGCCGGGGGGACAGGGGGCAATCCGGGGAGCTGTTTTTT.

V is TRBV7-9 and J is TRBJ2-7; 11 bases match TRBD1. Germline V CDR1 and CDR2: SEHNR, FQNEAQ (reference sequence). The ends lost 5 bases at V and 4 bases at J; junction bases unmatched: 4. The CDR3 has 14 amino acids. The CDR3 sequence is CASSIGTGGYEQYF. CDR3 DNA sequence: TGTGCCAGCAGCATCGGGACAGGGGGTTACGAGCAGTACTTC.

The V call is TRBV5-1, the J call TRBJ2-7; 8 bases fit TRBD1. In germline, CDR1 is SGHRS, CDR2 YFSETQ. The CDR3 runs 15 residues. Trimming took 4 bases from V and 4 from J; bases not matched to a gene: 10. In DNA, the CDR3 is TGCGCCAGCAGCGTCTTCTCAGGGGGCGGTTACGAGCAGTACTTC. It encodes CASSVFSGGGYEQYF.

There are a few counts of this clone. The CDR3 protein is CASSLDRGAPSYQETQYF. CDR3 DNA sequence: TGTGCCAGCAGCTTAGATCGGGGGGCCCCCTCGTACCAAGAGACCCAGTACTTC. The chain combines TRBV13 with TRBJ2-5; TRBD2 might be the D (7 bases). The CDR3 loop spans 18 amino acids. V was clipped by 1 base and J by 0 bases, with 18 bases between them. CDR1 and CDR2 (germline): PRHDT, FYEKMQ (reference sequence). Using reference TRBV13 and TRBJ2-5 for the parts outside the CDR3, the full variable domain is AAGVIQSPRHLIKEKRETATLKCYPIPRHDTVYWYQQGPGQDPQFLISFYEKMQSDKGSIPDRFSAQQFSDYHSELNMSSLELGDSALYFCASSLDRGAPSYQETQYFGPGTRLLVL.

The J gene is TRBJ1-4, the V gene TRBV14; TRBD1 agrees at 7 bases. V was pared by 4 bases and J by 5 bases, with 7 bases of the junction left unmatched. Germline-derived CDR1 and CDR2 are SGHDN and FVKESK. This CDR3 has 15 residues. The CDR3, as DNA: TGTGCCAGCAGCCCCGGGACAGTGGGGAATGAAAAACTGTTTTTT. It specifies CASSPGTVGNEKLFF.

V and J are TRBV10-2 and TRBJ2-1, with 9 nucleotides matching TRBD2. Germline V gene data show CDR1 as WSHSY and CDR2 as SAAADI. Losses at the gene ends were 3 bases for V and 3 bases for J; bases not matched to a gene: 3. The CDR3 consists of 15 residues. The chain's CDR3 is CASSDTSGYYNEQFF. CDR3 sequence (DNA): TGCGCCAGCAGTGACACTAGCGGGTACTACAATGAGCAGTTCTTC.

The chain is built from TRBV10-3 and TRBJ1-2; weak D call: TRBD1 (6 bases). With 4 bases removed from V and 2 bases from J, the gap between germline ends came to 17 bases. The CDR3 contains 16 residues. The germline CDR1 and CDR2 sequences are ENHRY and SYGVKD. The CDR3 region has the DNA TGTGCCATCAGTGCCCCAGACAGACAGGTGAACTATGGCTACACCTTC. This encodes CAISAPDRQVNYGYTF.

This chain uses TRBV5-6 with TRBJ2-1; 8 bases line up with TRBD1. Germline values: CDR1 SGHDT, CDR2 YYEEEE. J was trimmed by 1 base and V by 2 bases; bases with no gene match: 8. CDR3 length equals 17 residues. CDR3: CASSFRRGQGSYNEQFF. The CDR3 DNA follows: TGTGCCAGCAGCTTTAGGCGAGGACAGGGTTCCTACAATGAGCAGTTCTTC. The full variable domain, rest sourced from reference TRBV5-6 and TRBJ2-1, is DAGVTQSPTHLIKTRGQQVTLRCSPKSGHDTVSWYQQALGQGPQFIFQYYEEEERQRGNFPDRFSGHQFPNYSSELNVNALLLGDSALYLCASSFRRGQGSYNEQFFGPGTRLTVL.

The V gene is TRBV6-1, the J gene TRBJ1-1, with a possible D match to TRBD1 (5 bases). V lost 8 bases and J lost 4, with 14 bases in between. The CDR3 contains 13 residues. Germline V gene sequence: CDR1 MNHNS, CDR2 SASEGT. The CDR3 loop reads CASGLRDGTEAFF. The DNA of the CDR3 is TGTGCCAGCGGGCTCAGGGATGGCACTGAAGCTTTCTTT.

The rearrangement uses TRBV15 and TRBJ2-7, with 11 bases that match TRBD2. The V and J ends lost 1 base and 5 bases, in that order; junction bases with no gene match: 10. Germline CDR1 LNHNV, CDR2 YYDKDF (reference sequence). The CDR3 runs 17 residues. Written as DNA, the CDR3 is TGTGCCACCAGCAGAGTTCGGCTAGCGGGGGGCTTGGACGAGCAGTACTTC. Its translation is CATSRVRLAGGLDEQYF.

V usage is TRBV7-6 and J usage is TRBJ2-1; TRBD1 might be the D (6 bases). Trimming left V 5 bases short and J 9 bases short, with 14 bases between. The length of the CDR3 is 13 residues. CDR1 SGHVS and CDR2 FNYEAQ come from the germline V gene. The CDR3 loop reads CASSPRQVGEQFF. Here the CDR3 DNA reads TGTGCCAGCAGCCCGCGACAGGTCGGTGAGCAGTTCTTC.

The V gene is TRBV7-9, the J gene TRBJ1-2; tentative D call: TRBD1 (5 bases). Germline CDR1 SEHNR, CDR2 FQNEAQ (reference sequence). This CDR3 region has 16 residues. The V gene lost 0 bases and the J gene lost 3 bases, with 14 bases spanning the gap. The CDR3 DNA sequence: TGTGCCAGCAGCTTAGCGCTCCCGACAGATGACTATGGCTACACCTTC. Its translation: CASSLALPTDDYGYTF.

The chain is built from TRBV21-1 and TRBJ1-5; the table assigns TRBD1, which was not confirmed against the DNA. TRBV21-1 is described as a pseudogene. This CDR3 contains 16 residues. CDR3 in amino acids: CASSKGPGNSNQPQHF. The CDR3 nucleotides are TGTGCCAGCAGCAAAGGGCCAGGGAATAGCAATCAGCCCCAGCATTTT.

The chain carries TRBV6-1 and TRBJ2-1, with 7 positions matching TRBD1. The CDR3 is 15 amino acids. Trimming cost V 3 bases and J 8 bases; bases outside gene matches: 10. Germline V gene sequence: CDR1 MNHNS, CDR2 SASEGT. The CDR3 region has the DNA TGTGCCAGCAGTGAGGTACAGGGGTCAGGCTATGAGCAGTTCTTC. It encodes CASSEVQGSGYEQFF.

The V and J genes are TRBV7-6 and TRBJ1-2, with a tentative D call TRBD1 (5 bases). V lost 5 bases to trimming and J lost 5 bases, with 15 bases between them. The CDR3 has 14 amino acids. From germline, CDR1 is SGHVS and CDR2 FNYEAQ. The CDR3 coding sequence is TGTGCCAGCAGCCCCGCAACCGACAGTTATGGCTACACCTTC. This encodes CASSPATDSYGYTF.

This rearrangement joins TRBV10-3 to TRBJ2-1, with D hard to call. V was trimmed by 7 bases and J by 8 bases, leaving 18 bases between them. The CDR3 consists of 14 residues. From germline, CDR1 is ENHRY and CDR2 SYGVKD. CDR3 bases: TGTGCCATCACTTCCGGTATAGCTGGCGATGAGCAGTTCTTC. It is translated as CAITSGIAGDEQFF.

On this clone itself: The junction departs from germline at one end; a sequencing error may be responsible. The V and J genes are TRBV9 and TRBJ2-5; no definite D call. The CDR3 totals 14 residues. Germline CDR1 and CDR2: SGDLS and YYNGEE. The CDR3 sequence is CASSVGPSQEAQYF. The CDR3 nucleotides read TGTGCCAGCAGTGTAGGACCAAGCCAAGAGGCCCAGTACTTC.

This clone was recorded once. The chain carries TRBV27 and TRBJ1-2; 8 nucleotides align to TRBD1. CDR1 is MNHEY, CDR2 SMNVEV, per germline (reference sequence). Germline trimming cut 6 bases from V and 4 bases from J; bases unmatched to any gene: 7. The CDR3 is 14 amino acids. CDR3 in DNA: TGTGCCAGCAGGCGGACAGGGAAAGGCTATGGCTACACCTTC. It yields the protein CASRRTGKGYGYTF.

A remark on this clone: Other DNA sequences in this sample translate to the same CDR3. The J gene is TRBJ2-3, the V gene TRBV7-2, with 9 nucleotides matching TRBD2. V was pared by 0 bases and J by 6 bases, with 4 bases of the junction left unmatched. CDR1 and CDR2 from the germline V gene are SGHTA and FQGNSA. This CDR3 is built from 15 residues. The CDR3 protein is CASSLAGLARDTQYF. The DNA for the CDR3 is TGTGCCAGCAGCTTAGCCGGACTAGCGAGGGATACGCAGTATTTT.